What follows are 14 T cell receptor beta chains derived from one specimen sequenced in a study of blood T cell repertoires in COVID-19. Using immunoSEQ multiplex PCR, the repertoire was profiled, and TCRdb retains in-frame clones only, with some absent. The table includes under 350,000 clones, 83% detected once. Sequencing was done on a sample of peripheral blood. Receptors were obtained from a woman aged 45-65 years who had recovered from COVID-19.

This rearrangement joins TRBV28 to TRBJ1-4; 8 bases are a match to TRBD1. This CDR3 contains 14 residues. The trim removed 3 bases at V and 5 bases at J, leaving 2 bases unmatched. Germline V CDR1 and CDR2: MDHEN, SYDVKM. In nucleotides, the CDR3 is TGTGCCAGCAGTTTGGGACAGGAAAATGAAAAACTGTTTTTT. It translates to CASSLGQENEKLFF.

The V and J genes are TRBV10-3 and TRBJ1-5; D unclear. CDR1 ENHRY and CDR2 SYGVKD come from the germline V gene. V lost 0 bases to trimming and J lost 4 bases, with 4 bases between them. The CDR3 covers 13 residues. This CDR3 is CAISESLNQPQHF. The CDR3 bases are TGTGCCATCAGTGAGTCCTTAAATCAGCCCCAGCATTTT.

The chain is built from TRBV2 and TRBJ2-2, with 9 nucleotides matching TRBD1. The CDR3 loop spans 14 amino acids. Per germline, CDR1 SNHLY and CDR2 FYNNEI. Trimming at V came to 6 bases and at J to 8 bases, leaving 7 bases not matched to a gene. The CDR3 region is CASRGTGRPGELFF. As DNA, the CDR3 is TGTGCCAGCAGAGGGACAGGGCGACCGGGGGAGCTGTTTTTT.

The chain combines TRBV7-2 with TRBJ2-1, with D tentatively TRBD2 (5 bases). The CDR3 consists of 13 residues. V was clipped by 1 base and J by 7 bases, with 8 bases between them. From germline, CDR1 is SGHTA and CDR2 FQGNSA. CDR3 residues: CASSLERQNEQFF. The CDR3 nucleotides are TGTGCCAGCAGCTTAGAGCGGCAGAATGAGCAGTTCTTC.

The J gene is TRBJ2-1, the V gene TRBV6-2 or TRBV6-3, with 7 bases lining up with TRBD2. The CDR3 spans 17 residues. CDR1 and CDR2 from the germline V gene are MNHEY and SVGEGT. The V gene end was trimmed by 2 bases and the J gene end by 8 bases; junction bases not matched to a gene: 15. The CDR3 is CASSYPRDGRNLHEQFF. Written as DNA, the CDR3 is TGTGCCAGCAGTTACCCCAGGGACGGGAGGAACCTACATGAGCAGTTCTTC.

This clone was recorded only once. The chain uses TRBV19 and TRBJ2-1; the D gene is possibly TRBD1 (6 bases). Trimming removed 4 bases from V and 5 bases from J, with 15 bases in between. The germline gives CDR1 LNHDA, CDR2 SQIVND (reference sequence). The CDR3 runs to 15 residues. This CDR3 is CASSRTVDKHNEQFF. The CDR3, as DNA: TGTGCCAGTAGTAGGACAGTCGATAAACACAATGAGCAGTTCTTC.

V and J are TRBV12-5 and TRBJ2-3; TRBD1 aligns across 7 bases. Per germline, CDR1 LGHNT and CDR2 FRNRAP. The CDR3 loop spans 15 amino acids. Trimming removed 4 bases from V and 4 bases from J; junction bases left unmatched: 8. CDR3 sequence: CASGSGGQVADTQYF. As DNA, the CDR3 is TGTGCTAGTGGTTCAGGGGGACAAGTCGCAGATACGCAGTATTTT.

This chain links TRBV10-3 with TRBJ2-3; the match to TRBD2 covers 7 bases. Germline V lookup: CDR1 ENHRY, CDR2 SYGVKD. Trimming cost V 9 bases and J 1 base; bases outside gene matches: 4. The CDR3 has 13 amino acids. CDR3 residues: CAIASGGTDTQYF. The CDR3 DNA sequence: TGTGCCATAGCAAGCGGGGGCACAGATACGCAGTATTTT.

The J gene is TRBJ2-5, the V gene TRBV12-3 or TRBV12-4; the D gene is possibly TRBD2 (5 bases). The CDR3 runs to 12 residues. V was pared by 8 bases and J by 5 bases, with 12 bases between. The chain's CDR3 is CASGREWETQYF. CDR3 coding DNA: TGTGCCAGCGGTAGGGAGTGGGAGACCCAGTACTTC.

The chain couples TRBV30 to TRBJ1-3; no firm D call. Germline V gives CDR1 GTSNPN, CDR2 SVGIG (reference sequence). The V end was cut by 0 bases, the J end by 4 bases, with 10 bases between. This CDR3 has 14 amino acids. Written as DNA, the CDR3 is TGTGCCTGGAGTGTGGGCTCCCCAGGAAACACCATATATTTT. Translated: CAWSVGSPGNTIYF.

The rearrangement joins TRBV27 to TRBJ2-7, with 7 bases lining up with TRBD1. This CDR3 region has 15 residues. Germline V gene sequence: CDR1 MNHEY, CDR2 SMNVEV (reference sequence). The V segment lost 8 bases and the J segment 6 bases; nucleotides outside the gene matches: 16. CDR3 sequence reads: CASGRSFGAGGEQYF. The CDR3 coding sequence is TGTGCCAGCGGGCGGTCGTTTGGGGCAGGGGGCGAGCAGTACTTC.

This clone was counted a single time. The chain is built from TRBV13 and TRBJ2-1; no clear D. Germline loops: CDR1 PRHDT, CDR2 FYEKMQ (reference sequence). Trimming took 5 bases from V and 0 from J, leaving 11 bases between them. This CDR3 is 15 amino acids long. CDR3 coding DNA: TGTGCCAGCAGCCCCTTGTTATCCTCCTACAATGAGCAGTTCTTC. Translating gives CASSPLLSSYNEQFF.

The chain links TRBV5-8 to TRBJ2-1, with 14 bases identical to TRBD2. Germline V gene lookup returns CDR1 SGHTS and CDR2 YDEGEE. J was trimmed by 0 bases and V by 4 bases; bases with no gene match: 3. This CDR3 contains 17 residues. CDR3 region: CASSPGTSGSSYNEQFF. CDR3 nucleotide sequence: TGTGCCAGCAGCCCCGGGACTAGCGGGAGCTCCTACAATGAGCAGTTCTTC.

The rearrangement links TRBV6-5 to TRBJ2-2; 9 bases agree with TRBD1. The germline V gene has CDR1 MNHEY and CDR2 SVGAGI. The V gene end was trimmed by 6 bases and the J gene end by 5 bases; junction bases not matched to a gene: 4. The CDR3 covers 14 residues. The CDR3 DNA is TGTGCCAGCAGATTGACAGGGGGAACCGGGGAGCTGTTTTTT. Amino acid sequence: CASRLTGGTGELFF.